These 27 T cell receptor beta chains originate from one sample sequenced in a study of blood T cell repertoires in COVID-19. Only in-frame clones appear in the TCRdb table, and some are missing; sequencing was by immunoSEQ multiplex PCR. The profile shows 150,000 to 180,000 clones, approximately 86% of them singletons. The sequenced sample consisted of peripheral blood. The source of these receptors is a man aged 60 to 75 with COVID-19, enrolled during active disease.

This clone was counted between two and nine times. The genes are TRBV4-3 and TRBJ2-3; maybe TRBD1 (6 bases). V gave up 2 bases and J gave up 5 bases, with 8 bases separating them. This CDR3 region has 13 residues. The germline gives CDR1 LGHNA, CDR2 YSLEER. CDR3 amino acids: CASSQLGGDTQYF. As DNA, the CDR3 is TGCGCCAGCAGCCAACTAGGGGGAGATACGCAGTATTTT.

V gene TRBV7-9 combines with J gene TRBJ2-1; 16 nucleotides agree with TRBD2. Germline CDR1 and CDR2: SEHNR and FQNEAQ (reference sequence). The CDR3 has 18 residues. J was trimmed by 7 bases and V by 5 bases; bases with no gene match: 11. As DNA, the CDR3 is TGTGCCAGCAGCCCGGGACTAGCGGGGGGGCCTCAGTTGAATGAGCAGTTCTTC. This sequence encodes CASSPGLAGGPQLNEQFF.

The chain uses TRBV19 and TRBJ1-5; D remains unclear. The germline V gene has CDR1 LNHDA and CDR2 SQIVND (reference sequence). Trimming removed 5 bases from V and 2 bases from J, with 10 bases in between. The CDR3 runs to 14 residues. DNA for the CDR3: TGTGCCAGTAGTGTAGGAGTTGGCAATCAGCCCCAGCATTTT. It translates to CASSVGVGNQPQHF.

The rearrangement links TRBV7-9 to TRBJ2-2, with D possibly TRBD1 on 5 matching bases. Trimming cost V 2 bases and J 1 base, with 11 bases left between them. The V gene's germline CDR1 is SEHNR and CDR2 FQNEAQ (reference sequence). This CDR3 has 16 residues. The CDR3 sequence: CASSLRAGLNTGELFF. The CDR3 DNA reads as TGTGCCAGCAGCTTACGGGCAGGGCTGAACACCGGGGAGCTGTTTTTT.

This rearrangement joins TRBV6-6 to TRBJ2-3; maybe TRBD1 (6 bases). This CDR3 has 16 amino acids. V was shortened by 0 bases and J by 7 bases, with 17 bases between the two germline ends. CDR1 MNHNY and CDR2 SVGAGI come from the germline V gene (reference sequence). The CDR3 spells CASSYSRQAPGNTQYF. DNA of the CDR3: TGTGCCAGCAGTTACTCTAGACAGGCCCCCGGGAATACGCAGTATTTT.

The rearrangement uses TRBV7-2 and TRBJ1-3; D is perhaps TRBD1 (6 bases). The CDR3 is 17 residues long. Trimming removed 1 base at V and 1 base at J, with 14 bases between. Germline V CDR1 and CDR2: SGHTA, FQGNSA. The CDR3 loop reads CASSLDPGQYSGNTIYF. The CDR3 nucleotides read TGTGCCAGCAGCTTAGATCCTGGACAGTATTCTGGAAACACCATATATTTT. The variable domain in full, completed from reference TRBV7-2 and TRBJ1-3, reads GAGVSQSPSNKVTEKGKDVELRCDPISGHTALYWYRQSLGQGLEFLIYFQGNSAPDKSGLPSDRFSAERTGGSVSTLTIQRTQQEDSAVYLCASSLDPGQYSGNTIYFGEGSWLTVV.

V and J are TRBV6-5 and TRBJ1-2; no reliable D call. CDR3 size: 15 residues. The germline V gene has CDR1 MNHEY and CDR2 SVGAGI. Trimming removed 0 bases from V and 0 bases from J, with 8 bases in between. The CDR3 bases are TGTGCCAGCAGTTACTCGACGGGGACTAACTATGGCTACACCTTC. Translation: CASSYSTGTNYGYTF.

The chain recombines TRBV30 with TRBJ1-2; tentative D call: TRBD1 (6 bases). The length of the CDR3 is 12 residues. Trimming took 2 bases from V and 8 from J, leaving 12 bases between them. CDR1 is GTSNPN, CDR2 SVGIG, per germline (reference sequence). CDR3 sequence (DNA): TGTGCCTGGAGTTCACAGGGAGTCGGCTACACCTTC. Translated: CAWSSQGVGYTF.

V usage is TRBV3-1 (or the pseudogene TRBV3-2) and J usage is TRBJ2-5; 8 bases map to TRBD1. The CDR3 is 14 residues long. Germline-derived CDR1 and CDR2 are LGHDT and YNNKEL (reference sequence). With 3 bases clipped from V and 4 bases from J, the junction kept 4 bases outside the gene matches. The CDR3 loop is CASSQHGQGETQYF. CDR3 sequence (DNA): TGTGCCAGCAGCCAGCACGGACAGGGAGAGACCCAGTACTTC.

The CDR3, as DNA: TGTGCCAGCAGCTTGGGGGTGGGCTCCCTCGCTGGAAACACCATATATTTT. It encodes CASSLGVGSLAGNTIYF. The V call is TRBV5-6, the J call TRBJ1-3; D uncertain. The CDR3 sequence is 17 residues long. Germline V gives CDR1 SGHDT, CDR2 YYEEEE. With 0 bases removed from V and 2 bases from J, the gap between germline ends came to 15 bases.

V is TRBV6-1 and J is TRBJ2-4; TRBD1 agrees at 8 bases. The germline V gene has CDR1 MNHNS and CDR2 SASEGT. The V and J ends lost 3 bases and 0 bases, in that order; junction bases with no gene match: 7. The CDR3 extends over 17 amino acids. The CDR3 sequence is CASSDRQGALAKNIQYF. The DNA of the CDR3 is TGTGCCAGCAGTGATAGGCAGGGGGCTCTAGCCAAAAACATTCAGTACTTC.

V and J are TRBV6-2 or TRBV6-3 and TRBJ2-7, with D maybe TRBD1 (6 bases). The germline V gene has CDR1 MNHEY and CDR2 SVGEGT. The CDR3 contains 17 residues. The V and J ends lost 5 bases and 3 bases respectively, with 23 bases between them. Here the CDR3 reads CASSTEDAIGQNYEQYF. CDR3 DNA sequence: TGTGCCAGCAGTACCGAGGACGCCATAGGACAGAACTACGAGCAGTACTTC.

The CDR3 here is CASSLGGLTYNSPLHF. CDR3 DNA sequence: TGTGCCAGCAGCCTCGGGGGACTGACTTATAATTCACCCCTCCACTTT. The V and J genes are TRBV5-4 and TRBJ1-6, with D perhaps TRBD1 (5 bases). Trimming took off 4 bases at V and 4 bases at J, with 15 bases between the two ends. The germline V gene encodes CDR1 SGHNT and CDR2 YYREEE (reference sequence). CDR3 length: 16 residues.

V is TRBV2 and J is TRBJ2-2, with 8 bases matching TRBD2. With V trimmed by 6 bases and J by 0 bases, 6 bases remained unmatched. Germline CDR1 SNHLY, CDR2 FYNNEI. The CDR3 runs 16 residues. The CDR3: CASSVRSGANTGELFF. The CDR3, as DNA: TGTGCCAGCAGCGTTCGTAGCGGGGCGAACACCGGGGAGCTGTTTTTT.

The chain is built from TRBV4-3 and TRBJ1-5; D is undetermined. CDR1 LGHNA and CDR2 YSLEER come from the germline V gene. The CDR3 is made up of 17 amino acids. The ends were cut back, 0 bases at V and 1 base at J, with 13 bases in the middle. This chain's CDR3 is CASSQEAHPGSNQPQHF. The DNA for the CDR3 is TGCGCCAGCAGCCAAGAGGCCCACCCCGGGAGCAATCAGCCCCAGCATTTT.

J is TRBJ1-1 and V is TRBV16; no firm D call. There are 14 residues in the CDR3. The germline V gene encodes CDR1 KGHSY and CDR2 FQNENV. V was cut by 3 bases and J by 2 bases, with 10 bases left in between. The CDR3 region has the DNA TGTGCCAGCAGCCAGAAGAGGGTTAACACTGAAGCTTTCTTT. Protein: CASSQKRVNTEAFF.

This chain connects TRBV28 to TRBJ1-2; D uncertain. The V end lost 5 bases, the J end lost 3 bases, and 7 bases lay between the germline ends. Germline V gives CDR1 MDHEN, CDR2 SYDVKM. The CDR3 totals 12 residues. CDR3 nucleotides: TGTGCCAGCAGTCTTCGGGACTATGGCTACACCTTC. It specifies CASSLRDYGYTF.

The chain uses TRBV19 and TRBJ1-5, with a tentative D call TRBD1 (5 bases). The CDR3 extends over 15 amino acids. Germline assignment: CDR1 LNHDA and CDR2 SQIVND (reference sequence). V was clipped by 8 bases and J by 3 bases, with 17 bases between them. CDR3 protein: CASEMGQTNNQPQHF. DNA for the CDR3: TGTGCCAGTGAAATGGGGCAGACGAACAATCAGCCCCAGCATTTT.

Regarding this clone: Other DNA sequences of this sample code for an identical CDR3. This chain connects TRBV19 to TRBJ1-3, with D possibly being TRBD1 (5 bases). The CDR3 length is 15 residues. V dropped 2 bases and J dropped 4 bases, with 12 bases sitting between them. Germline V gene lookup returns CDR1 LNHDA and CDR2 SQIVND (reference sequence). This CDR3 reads CASSIPAGSGNTIYF. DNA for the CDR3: TGTGCCAGTAGTATACCAGCAGGGTCCGGAAACACCATATATTTT.

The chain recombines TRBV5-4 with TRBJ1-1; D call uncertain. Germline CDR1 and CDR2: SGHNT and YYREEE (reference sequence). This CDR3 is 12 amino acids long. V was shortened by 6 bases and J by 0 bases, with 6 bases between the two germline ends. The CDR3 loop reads CASTNLNTEAFF. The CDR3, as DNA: TGTGCCAGCACCAATTTGAACACTGAAGCTTTCTTT.

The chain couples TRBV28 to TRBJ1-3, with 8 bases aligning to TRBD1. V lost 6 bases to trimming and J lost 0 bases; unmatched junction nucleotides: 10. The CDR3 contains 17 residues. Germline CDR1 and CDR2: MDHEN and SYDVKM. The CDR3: CASSPSRGLSSGNTIYF. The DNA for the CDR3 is TGTGCCAGCAGCCCGTCCAGGGGGCTCAGCTCTGGAAACACCATATATTTT.

CDR3 sequence (DNA): TGTGCCAGCAGCCGAAGCAGCGGACTAGCAGCGGCCAGCACAGATACGCAGTATTTT. Its protein product is CASSRSSGLAAASTDTQYF. V usage is TRBV3-1 (or the pseudogene TRBV3-2) and J usage is TRBJ2-3, with 8 positions matching TRBD2. The CDR3 is 19 residues long. V shed 4 bases and J 0 bases; nucleotides not matched to a gene: 15. Germline lookup yields CDR1 LGHDT and CDR2 YNNKEL (reference sequence).

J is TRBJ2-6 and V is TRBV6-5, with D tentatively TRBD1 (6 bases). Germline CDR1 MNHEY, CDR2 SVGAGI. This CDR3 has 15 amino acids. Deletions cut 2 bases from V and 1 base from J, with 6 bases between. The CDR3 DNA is TGTGCCAGCAGTTACCAGGGGTCTGGGGCCAACGTCCTGACTTTC. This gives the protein CASSYQGSGANVLTF.

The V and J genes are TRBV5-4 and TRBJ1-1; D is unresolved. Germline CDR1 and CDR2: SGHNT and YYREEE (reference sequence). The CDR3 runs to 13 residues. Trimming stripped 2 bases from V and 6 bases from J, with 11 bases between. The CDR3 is CASSFGAAAEAFF. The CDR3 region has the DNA TGTGCCAGCAGCTTTGGAGCGGCAGCTGAAGCTTTCTTT. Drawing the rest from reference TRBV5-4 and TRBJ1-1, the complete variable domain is ETGVTQSPTHLIKTRGQQVTLRCSSQSGHNTVSWYQQALGQGPQFIFQYYREEENGRGNFPPRFSGLQFPNYSSELNVNALELDDSALYLCASSFGAAAEAFFGQGTRLTVV.

The CDR3 region is CASSQGPGAGTGELFF. In DNA, the CDR3 is TGCGCCAGCAGCCAAGGGCCAGGGGCAGGGACCGGGGAGCTGTTTTTT. The chain recombines TRBV4-3 with TRBJ2-2; TRBD1 might be the D (6 bases). The germline gives CDR1 LGHNA, CDR2 YSLEER. The CDR3 extends over 16 amino acids. Trimming removed 1 base at V and 5 bases at J, with 14 bases between.

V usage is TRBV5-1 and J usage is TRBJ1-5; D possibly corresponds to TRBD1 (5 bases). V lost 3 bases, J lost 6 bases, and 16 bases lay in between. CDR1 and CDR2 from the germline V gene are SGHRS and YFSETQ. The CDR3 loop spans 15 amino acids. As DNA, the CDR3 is TGCGCCAGCAGCTCCGGACCGGGGGGGGGTCAGCCCCAGCATTTT. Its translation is CASSSGPGGGQPQHF. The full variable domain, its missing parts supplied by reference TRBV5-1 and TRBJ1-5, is KAGVTQTPRYLIKTRGQQVTLSCSPISGHRSVSWYQQTPGQGLQFLFEYFSETQRNKGNFPGRFSGRQFSNSRSEMNVSTLELGDSALYLCASSSGPGGGQPQHFGDGTRLSIL.

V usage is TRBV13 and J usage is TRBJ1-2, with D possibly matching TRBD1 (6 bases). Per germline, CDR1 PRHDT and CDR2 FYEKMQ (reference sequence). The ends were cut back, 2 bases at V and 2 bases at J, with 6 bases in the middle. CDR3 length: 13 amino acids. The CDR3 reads CASSLQGNYGYTF. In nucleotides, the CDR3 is TGTGCCAGCAGCTTACAGGGGAACTATGGCTACACCTTC.